The T cell receptor (beta chain) described here comes from a study of T cells in tuberculosis (dated 2018 in TCRdb). Background on the whole study: To characterize T cells specific for the mycobacterial lipid antigen glucose monomycolate (GMM), the study used CD1B tetramers together with high-throughput TCR immunosequencing. What the study reported, not specific to this receptor: T cells binding the CD1B-GMM tetramer with low affinity may have been missed by the stringent sort gate.

CDR1 and CDR2 are drawn from the germline V gene: LGHNA, YSLEER. Unmatched junction bases come to 10, with V trimmed by 0 bases and J by 2 bases. Spanning cysteine to phenylalanine, the CDR3 consists of 18 amino acids. Only the CDR3 part of the read is kept: 54 bases, read in frame from the first base. Points on this clone: No clone much larger than this one lies a single base away; base qualities are absent.

Because TCR-alpha and TCR-beta chains were sequenced unpaired, no chain pairing information was available. TCR libraries were generated with the immunoSEQ multiplex PCR assay, using TCR-beta and/or TCR-alpha/delta assays for each sample. The Illumina high-throughput platform was used to sequence the amplified TCR libraries. As for the original processing: Clustering and dimensionality reduction were performed using pairwise TCRdist distances among GMM-specific receptors from ex vivo sorted or in vitro expanded T cells. Sequence motifs defined by gene usage and CDR3 content were tested for enrichment in tetramer-positive versus tetramer-negative populations. TCRdb retrieved this table from immuneACCESS and kept in-frame rearrangements only. Not all clones are present; in checked studies, unresolved V genes account for under half, and no reason is known for the remainder. The D gene and trimming were derived from the DNA, and the V and J assignments and clone size from that table. Counted in this sample were about 54,000 clones; approximately 85% of them appeared once. The top ten clones comprise roughly a fifth of the sample.

PBMC were thawed, rested overnight, stained with GMM-loaded CD1B tetramer, a Live/Dead dye and anti-CD3, and then sorted on a FACS Aria II. CD1B tetramers were loaded with C32 glucose monomycolate purified from Rhodococcus equi. PBMC used for tetramer sorting had been depleted of CD14-expressing monocytes for a separate study before cryopreservation. From each donor, about 100,000 tetramer-negative cells were also sorted and analyzed side by side with the tetramer-positive cells. GMM-loaded CD1B tetramers were used to sort antigen-specific T cells from several healthy South African adults. The chain links TRBV4-3 with TRBJ2-7; the junction holds 10 bases that match TRBD2. The sequence was obtained from an adult woman with latent tuberculosis. The sample taken for sequencing was CD1b-GMM tetramer-negative cells sorted from PBMCs. The cell subset or site label of this sample denotes: T cells not binding CD1B-GMM tetramer, sorted from same donor. The nucleotides read TGCGCCAGCAGCCAAGAGTCAACTAGCGGGAATCAAGCCTACGAGCAGTACTTC. It codes for CASSQESTSGNQAYEQYF.